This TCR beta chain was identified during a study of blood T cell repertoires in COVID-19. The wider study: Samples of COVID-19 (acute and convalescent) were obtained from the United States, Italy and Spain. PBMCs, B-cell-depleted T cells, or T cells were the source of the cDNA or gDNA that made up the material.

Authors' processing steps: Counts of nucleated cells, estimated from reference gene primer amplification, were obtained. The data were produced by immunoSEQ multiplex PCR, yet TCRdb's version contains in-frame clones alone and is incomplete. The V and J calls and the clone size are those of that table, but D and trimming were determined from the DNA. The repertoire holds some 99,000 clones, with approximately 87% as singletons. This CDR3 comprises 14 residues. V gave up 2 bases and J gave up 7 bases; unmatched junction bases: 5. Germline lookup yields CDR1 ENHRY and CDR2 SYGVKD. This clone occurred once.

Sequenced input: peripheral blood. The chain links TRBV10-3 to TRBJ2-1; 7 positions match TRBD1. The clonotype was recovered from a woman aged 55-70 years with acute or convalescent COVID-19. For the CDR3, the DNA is TGTGCCATCAGTGAGGACAGGGTGGGTAATGAGCAGTTCTTC. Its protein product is CAISEDRVGNEQFF.